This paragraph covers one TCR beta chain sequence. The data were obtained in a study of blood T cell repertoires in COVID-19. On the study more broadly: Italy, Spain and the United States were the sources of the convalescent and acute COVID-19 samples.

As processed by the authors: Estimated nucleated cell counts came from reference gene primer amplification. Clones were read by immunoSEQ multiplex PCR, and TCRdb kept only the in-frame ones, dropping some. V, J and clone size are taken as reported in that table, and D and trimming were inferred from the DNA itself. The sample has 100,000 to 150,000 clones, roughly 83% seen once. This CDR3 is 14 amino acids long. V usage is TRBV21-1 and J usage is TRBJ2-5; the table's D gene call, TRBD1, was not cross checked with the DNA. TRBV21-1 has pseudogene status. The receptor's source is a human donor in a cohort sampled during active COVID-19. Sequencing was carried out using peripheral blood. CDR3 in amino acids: CASSKVRDQETQYF. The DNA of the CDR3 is TGTGCCAGCAGCAAAGTCAGGGACCAAGAGACCCAGTACTTC.